This TCR beta chain was sequenced during a study of blood T cell repertoires in COVID-19. V shed 6 bases, J shed 0 bases, and the junction held 17 bases outside the gene matches. Germline assignment: CDR1 SNHLY and CDR2 FYNNEI. The CDR3 spans 19 residues. This clone appeared a single time. Method: immunoSEQ multiplex PCR; TCRdb's copy keeps in-frame clones and lacks some. The profile shows hundreds of thousands of clones, roughly 86% of them singletons. This TCR derives from a woman in her 30s with COVID-19, enrolled during active disease. The chain combines TRBV2 with TRBJ1-5; 7 nucleotides match TRBD1. Material: peripheral blood. CDR3 DNA: TGTGCCAGCAGCCCCGGGGAGGCTAGGGGGCCTTATAGCAATCAGCCCCAGCATTTT. Encoded protein: CASSPGEARGPYSNQPQHF. The whole variable domain, filled in from reference TRBV2 and TRBJ1-5, reads EPEVTQTPSHQVTQMGQEVILRCVPISNHLYFYWYRQILGQKVEFLVSFYNNEISEKSEIFDDQFSVERPDGSNFTLKIRSTKLEDSAMYFCASSPGEARGPYSNQPQHFGDGTRLSIL.